This T cell receptor beta chain comes out of a study of blood T cell repertoires in COVID-19. For the study at large: From T cells, B-cell-depleted T cells, or PBMCs came the material, which was cDNA or gDNA.

The method was immunoSEQ multiplex PCR; TCRdb's version includes in-frame clones alone and lacks a portion of them. The data show 350,000 to 450,000 clones, with just over 90% seen just once and about 0.78% held by the top ten. The age range of participants was about 18 to 100 years, with residence in around 22 US areas. Sequencing was performed on PBMCs or T cells enriched from blood (not recorded which). This sequence originates from a woman between 35 and 50 years old who had been exposed to COVID-19.

The DNA of the CDR3 is TGTGCCAGTAGCACCCCTCGTGGGAGGGGCAATCAGCCCCAGCATTTT. This translates into CASSTPRGRGNQPQHF. V gene TRBV19 combines with J gene TRBJ1-5; no clear D gene. The V end lost 6 bases, the J end lost 2 bases, and 17 bases lay between the germline ends. Germline CDR1 LNHDA, CDR2 SQIVND (reference sequence). This CDR3 region has 16 residues.